What follows is one T cell receptor beta chain and its context. It has no known antigen specificity. Base qualities are missing; no much larger clone stands one base away. The trial excluded patients who had a history of autoimmune disease or who were on systemic immunosuppression. Peripheral blood for TCR sequencing was drawn from every dose cohort at baseline, at cycle 4 day 1 and at cycle 7 day 1. The samples were drawn from a first-in-human, open-label, multicenter phase I dose-escalation trial of ivuxolimab. The trial enrolled adults with locally advanced or metastatic head and neck squamous cell, hepatocellular, melanoma or renal cell carcinoma. Before TCR sequencing, CD4+ T cells and CD8+ T cells from peripheral blood were sorted into separate populations. To sequence the TCRbeta CDR3 region, genomic DNA was isolated from the sorted cells. TCRbeta CDR3 regions were sequenced using the immunoSEQ Assay. TCRdb carries this immuneACCESS record with in-frame sequences only. Its versions omit some clonotypes, under half of them owing to an unresolved V gene in the studies checked, with the rest unexplained. In all, the sample holds some 98,000 clones, and 75% to 95% of those were seen once. Together, the top ten hold 0.3% to 0.4% of the sample.

The data stem from a study of OX40 agonist ivuxolimab in advanced cancers. A note on the overall study: Ivuxolimab was an agonistic, fully human IgG2 monoclonal antibody directed against OX40 (CD134), a costimulatory receptor. Intravenous ivuxolimab was administered to patients every 2 weeks at six dose levels: 0.01, 0.1, 0.3, 1.5, 3 and 10 mg/kg. Of the 52 patients in dose escalation, 19 had hepatocellular carcinoma, about 15 had melanoma, 9 had renal cell carcinoma and 9 had head and neck cancer. A male proportion of about 79% and a mean age of approximately 60 years, ranging from 23 to 79, were recorded for the dose-escalation cohort. Patients were allowed to have had prior anti-PD-1, anti-PD-L1 or anti-CTLA-4 therapy, and 40% of the dose-escalation patients had been treated with checkpoint inhibitors. Partial responses were achieved by three dose-escalation patients, of whom one had hepatocellular carcinoma and two had cutaneous melanoma. Peripheral TCRbeta sequencing aimed to test whether ivuxolimab altered TCR sequence diversity and caused clonal T-cell expansion. The paper reports the monotherapy dose-escalation portion (N = 52 patients) of the phase I ivuxolimab trial. The paper's findings and limits, for the study overall: In the 0.1-3.0 mg/kg groups, partial responders had among the lowest normalized peripheral clonal expansion, particularly in CD8+ T cells. After ivuxolimab, expanded clones were on average more numerous among CD8+ T cells than among CD4+ T cells. Antigen specificity was not determined for the clonally expanded peripheral T cells. Low levels of normalized T-cell clonal expansion were also seen in some patients who did not respond. Clonal expansion of both CD4+ and CD8+ blood T cells was observed from baseline to week 6 at doses 0.1 to 3.0 mg/kg.

Reading the germline V gene gives CDR1 SGHAT and CDR2 FQNNGV. For this chain, trimming is 8 bases at the V end and 7 bases at the J end, and the number of junction bases without a gene match is 15. The CDR3 holds 18 amino acids from the cysteine to the phenylalanine. Only CDR3 DNA is held: 54 bases, read in frame from base 1. Here the chain combines TRBV11-2 and TRBJ2-3, and 16 junction bases match TRBD2. The specimen was CD4+ or CD8+ T cells sorted from blood, collected in a trial of the OX40 agonist ivuxolimab. The receptor's source is an adult with an advanced solid tumor such as melanoma, head and neck, liver or kidney cancer. The CDR3 corresponds to CASRTPGTSGRALNTQYF. The bases read TGTGCCAGCCGCACACCCGGGACTAGCGGGAGGGCTCTAAATACGCAGTATTTT.